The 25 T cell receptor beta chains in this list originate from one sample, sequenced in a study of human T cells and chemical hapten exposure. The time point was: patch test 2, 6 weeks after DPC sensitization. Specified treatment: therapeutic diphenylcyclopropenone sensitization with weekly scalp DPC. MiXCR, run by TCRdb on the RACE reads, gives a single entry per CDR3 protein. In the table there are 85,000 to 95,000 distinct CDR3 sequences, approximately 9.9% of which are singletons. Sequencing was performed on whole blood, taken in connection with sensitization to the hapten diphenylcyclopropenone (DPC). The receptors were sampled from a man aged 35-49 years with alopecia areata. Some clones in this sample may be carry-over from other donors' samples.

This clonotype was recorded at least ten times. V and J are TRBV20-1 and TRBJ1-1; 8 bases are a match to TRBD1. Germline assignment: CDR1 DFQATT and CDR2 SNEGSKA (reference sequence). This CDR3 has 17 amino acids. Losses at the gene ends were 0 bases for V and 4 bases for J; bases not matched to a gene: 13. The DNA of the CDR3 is TGCAGTGCTAGAGATCAGGACAGGGCGCAAGAAATCACTGAAGCTTTCTTT. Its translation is CSARDQDRAQEITEAFF.

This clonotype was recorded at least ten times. Written as DNA, the CDR3 is TGCGCCAGCAGCTTGGTGGGCGGTCTTTCCTACAATGAGCAGTTCTTC. Amino acids: CASSLVGGLSYNEQFF. This chain joins TRBV5-1 and TRBJ2-1; D is ambiguous. The CDR3 has 16 residues. Trimming cost V 0 bases and J 1 base, with 11 bases left between them. Germline-derived CDR1 and CDR2 are SGHRS and YFSETQ. Full variable domain (missing parts from reference TRBV5-1 and TRBJ2-1): KAGVTQTPRYLIKTRGQQVTLSCSPISGHRSVSWYQQTPGQGLQFLFEYFSETQRNKGNFPGRFSGRQFSNSRSEMNVSTLELGDSALYLCASSLVGGLSYNEQFFGPGTRLTVL.

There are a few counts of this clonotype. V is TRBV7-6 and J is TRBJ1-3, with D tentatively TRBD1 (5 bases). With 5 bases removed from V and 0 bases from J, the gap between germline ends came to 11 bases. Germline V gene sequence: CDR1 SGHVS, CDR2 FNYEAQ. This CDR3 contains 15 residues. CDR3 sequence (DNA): TGTGCCAGCAGCCGGGACGCCAGCTCTGGAAACACCATATATTTT. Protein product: CASSRDASSGNTIYF.

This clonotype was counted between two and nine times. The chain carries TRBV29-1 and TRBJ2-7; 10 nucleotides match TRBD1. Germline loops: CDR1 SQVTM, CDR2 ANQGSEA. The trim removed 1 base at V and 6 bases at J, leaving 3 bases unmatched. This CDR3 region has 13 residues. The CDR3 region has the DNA TGCAGCGTTGAAGGACAGGGGGCCGTCGAGCAGTACTTC. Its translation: CSVEGQGAVEQYF.

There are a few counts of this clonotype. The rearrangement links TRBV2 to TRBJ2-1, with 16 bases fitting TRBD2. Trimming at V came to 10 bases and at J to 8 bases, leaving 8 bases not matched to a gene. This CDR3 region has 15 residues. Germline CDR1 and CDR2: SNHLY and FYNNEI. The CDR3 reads CANLAGTSGRDEQFF. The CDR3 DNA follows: TGTGCCAACCTTGCCGGGACTAGCGGGAGGGATGAGCAGTTCTTC. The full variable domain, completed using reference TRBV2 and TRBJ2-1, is EPEVTQTPSHQVTQMGQEVILRCVPISNHLYFYWYRQILGQKVEFLVSFYNNEISEKSEIFDDQFSVERPDGSNFTLKIRSTKLEDSAMYFCANLAGTSGRDEQFFGPGTRLTVL.

The CDR3 protein is CASRPPFRDTQYF. The CDR3 DNA follows: TGTGCCAGCAGGCCCCCTTTCAGGGATACGCAGTATTTT. The rearrangement uses TRBV6-2 or TRBV6-3 and TRBJ2-3; D unclear. CDR1 is MNHEY, CDR2 SVGEGT, per germline. The CDR3 has 13 amino acids. V shed 6 bases and J shed 6 bases, with 13 bases lying between them.

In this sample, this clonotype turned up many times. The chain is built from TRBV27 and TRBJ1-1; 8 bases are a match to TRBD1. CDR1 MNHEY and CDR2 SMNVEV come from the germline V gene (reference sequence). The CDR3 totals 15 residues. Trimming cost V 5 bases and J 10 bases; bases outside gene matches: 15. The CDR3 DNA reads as TGTGCCAGCAGTCCACCATCGACAGGGGTATCCGGAGCTTTCTTT. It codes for CASSPPSTGVSGAFF.

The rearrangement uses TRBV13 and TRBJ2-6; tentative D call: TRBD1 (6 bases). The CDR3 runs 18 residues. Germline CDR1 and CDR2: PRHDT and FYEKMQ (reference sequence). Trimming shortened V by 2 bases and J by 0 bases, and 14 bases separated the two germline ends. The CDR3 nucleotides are TGTGCCAGCAGCTTACAGCAGGACAGACCCTCTGGGGCCAACGTCCTGACTTTC. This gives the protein CASSLQQDRPSGANVLTF.

In nucleotides, the CDR3 is TGCGCCAGCAGCGCCGCTAGCGGGTACCAAGAGACCCAGTACTTC. Translation: CASSAASGYQETQYF. The chain recombines TRBV5-1 with TRBJ2-5; TRBD2 aligns across 8 bases. This CDR3 contains 15 residues. CDR1 is SGHRS, CDR2 YFSETQ, per germline. V shed 4 bases, J shed 0 bases, and the junction held 5 bases outside the gene matches.

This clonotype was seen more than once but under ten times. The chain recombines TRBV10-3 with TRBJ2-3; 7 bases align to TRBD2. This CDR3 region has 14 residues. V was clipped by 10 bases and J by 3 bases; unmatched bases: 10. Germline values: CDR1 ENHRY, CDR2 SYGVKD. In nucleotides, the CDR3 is TGTGCCACCGCCCCGAGCGGGATGACAGATACGCAGTATTTT. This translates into CATAPSGMTDTQYF.

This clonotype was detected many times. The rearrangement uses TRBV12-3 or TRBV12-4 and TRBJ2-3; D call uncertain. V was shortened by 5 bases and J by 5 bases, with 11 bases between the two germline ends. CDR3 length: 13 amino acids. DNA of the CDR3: TGTGCCAGCAGTATTTATTGGGGAGATACGCAGTATTTT. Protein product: CASSIYWGDTQYF.

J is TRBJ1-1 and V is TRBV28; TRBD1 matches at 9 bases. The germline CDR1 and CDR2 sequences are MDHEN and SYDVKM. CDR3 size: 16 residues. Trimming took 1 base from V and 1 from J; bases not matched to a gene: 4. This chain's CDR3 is CASSLYGQGRNTEAFF. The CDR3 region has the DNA TGTGCCAGCAGTTTATACGGACAGGGGAGGAACACTGAAGCTTTCTTT. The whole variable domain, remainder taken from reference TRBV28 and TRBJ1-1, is DVKVTQSSRYLVKRTGEKVFLECVQDMDHENMFWYRQDPGLGLRLIYFSYDVKMKEKGDIPEGYSVSREKKERFSLILESASTNQTSMYLCASSLYGQGRNTEAFFGQGTRLTVV.

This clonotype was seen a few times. CDR3: CASSRDSSSYNEQFF. For the CDR3, the DNA is TGTGCCAGCAGCAGGGACTCCAGCTCCTACAATGAGCAGTTCTTC. This chain joins TRBV5-6 and TRBJ2-1, with D perhaps TRBD2 (6 bases). This CDR3 has 15 amino acids. V lost 4 bases and J lost 0, with 11 bases in between. In germline, CDR1 is SGHDT, CDR2 YYEEEE.

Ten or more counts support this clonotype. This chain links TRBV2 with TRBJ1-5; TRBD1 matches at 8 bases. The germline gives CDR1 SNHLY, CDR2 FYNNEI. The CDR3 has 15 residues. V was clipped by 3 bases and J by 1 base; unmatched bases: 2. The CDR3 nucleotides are TGTGCCAGCAGTGAGGGACAGGCGAGCAATCAGCCCCAGCATTTT. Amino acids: CASSEGQASNQPQHF.

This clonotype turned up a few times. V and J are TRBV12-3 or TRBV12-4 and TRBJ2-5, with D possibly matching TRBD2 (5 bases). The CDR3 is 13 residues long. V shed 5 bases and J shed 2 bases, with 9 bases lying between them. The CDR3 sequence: CASSGTGQETQYF. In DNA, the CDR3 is TGTGCCAGCAGTGGTACGGGGCAAGAGACCCAGTACTTC.

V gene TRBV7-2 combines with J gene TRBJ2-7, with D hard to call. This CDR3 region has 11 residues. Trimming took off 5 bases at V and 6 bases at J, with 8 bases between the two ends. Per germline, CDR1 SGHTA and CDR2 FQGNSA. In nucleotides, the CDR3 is TGTGCCAGCAGCCCGCTGGCCGAGCAGTACTTC. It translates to CASSPLAEQYF.

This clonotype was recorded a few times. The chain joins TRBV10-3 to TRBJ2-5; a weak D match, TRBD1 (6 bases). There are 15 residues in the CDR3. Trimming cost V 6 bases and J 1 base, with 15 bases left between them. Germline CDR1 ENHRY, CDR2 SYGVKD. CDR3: CAIRSSTGPQETQYF. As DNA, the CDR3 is TGTGCCATCAGGTCCTCCACAGGGCCCCAAGAGACCCAGTACTTC.

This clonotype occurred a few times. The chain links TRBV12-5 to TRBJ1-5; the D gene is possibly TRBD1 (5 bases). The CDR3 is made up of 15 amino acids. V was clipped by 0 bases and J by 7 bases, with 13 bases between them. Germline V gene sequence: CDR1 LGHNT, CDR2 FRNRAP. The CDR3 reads CASGLVSGWLQPQHF. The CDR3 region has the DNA TGTGCTAGTGGTTTGGTCTCAGGGTGGTTGCAGCCCCAGCATTTT. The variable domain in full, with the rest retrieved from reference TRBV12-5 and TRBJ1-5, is DARVTQTPRHKVTEMGQEVTMRCQPILGHNTVFWYRQTMMQGLELLAYFRNRAPLDDSGMPKDRFSAEMPDATLATLKIQPSEPRDSAVYFCASGLVSGWLQPQHFGDGTRLSIL.

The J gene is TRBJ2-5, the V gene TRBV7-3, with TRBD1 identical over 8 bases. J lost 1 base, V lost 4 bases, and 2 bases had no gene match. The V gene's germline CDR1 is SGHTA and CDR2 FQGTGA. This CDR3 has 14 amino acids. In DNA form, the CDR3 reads TGTGCCAGCAGCTATGGACAGGGCCAAGAGACCCAGTACTTC. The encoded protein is CASSYGQGQETQYF.

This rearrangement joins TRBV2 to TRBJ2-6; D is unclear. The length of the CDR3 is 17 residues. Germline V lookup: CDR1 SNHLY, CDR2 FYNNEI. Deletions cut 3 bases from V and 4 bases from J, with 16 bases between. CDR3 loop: CASSDRSLSSGANVLTF. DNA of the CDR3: TGTGCCAGCAGTGACAGGTCTCTCAGTTCGGGGGCCAACGTCCTGACTTTC.

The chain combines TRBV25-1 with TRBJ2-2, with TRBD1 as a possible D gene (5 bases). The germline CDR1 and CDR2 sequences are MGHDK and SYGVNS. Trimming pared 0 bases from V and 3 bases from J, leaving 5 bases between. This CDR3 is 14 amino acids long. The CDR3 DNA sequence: TGTGCCAGCAGTGAATACAGGGACACCGGGGAGCTGTTTTTT. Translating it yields CASSEYRDTGELFF.

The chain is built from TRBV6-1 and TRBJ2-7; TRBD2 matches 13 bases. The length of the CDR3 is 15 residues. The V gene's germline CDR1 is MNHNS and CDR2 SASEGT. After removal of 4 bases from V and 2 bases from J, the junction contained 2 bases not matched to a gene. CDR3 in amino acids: CASSVGTSGTYEQYV. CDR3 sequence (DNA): TGTGCCAGCAGTGTTGGGACTAGCGGGACCTACGAGCAGTACGTC.

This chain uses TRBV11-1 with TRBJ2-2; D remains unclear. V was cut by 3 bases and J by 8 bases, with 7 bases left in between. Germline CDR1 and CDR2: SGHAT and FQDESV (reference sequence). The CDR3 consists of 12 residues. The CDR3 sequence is CASSLGFGELFF. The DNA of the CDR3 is TGTGCCAGCAGCTTGGGATTTGGGGAGCTGTTTTTT.

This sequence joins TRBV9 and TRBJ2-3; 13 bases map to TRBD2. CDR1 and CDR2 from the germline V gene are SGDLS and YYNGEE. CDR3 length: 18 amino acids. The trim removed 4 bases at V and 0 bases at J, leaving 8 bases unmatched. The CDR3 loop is CASSNGLAGDPSTDTQYF. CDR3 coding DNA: TGTGCCAGCAGCAACGGACTAGCGGGGGATCCTAGCACAGATACGCAGTATTTT.

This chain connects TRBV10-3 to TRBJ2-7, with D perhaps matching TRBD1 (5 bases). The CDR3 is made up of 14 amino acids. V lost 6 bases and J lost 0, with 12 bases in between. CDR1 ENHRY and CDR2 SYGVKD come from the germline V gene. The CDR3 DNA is TGTGCCATCAGCCCAGACAGTAACTCCTACGAGCAGTACTTC. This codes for CAISPDSNSYEQYF.